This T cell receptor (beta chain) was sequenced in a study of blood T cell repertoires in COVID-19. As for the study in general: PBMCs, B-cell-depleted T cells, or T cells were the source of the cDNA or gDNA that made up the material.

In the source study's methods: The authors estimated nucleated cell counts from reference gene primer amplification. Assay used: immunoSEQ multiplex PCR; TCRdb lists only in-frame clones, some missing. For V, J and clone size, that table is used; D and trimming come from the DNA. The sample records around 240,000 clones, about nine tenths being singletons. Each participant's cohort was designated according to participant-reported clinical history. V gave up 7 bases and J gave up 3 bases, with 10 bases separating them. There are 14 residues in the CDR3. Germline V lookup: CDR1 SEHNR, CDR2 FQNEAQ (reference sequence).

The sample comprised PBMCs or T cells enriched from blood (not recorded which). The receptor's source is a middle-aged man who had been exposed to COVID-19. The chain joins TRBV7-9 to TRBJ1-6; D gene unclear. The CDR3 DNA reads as TGTGCCAGCACCCGGACTAACTATAATTCACCCCTCCACTTT. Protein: CASTRTNYNSPLHF. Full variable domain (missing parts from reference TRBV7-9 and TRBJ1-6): DTGVSQNPRHKITKRGQNVTFRCDPISEHNRLYWYRQTLGQGPEFLTYFQNEAQLEKSRLLSDRFSAERPKGSFSTLEIQRTEQGDSAMYLCASTRTNYNSPLHFGNGTRLTVT.